The clone carrying this T cell receptor (beta chain) occurred many times. The data are from a study of CDR3 diversity in severe acne. One entry per CDR3 protein, called by TCRdb with MiXCR from the PCR reads. The data hold roughly 100,000 distinct CDR3 sequences, with roughly half observed a single time. The J segment lost 4 bases and the V segment lost 2 bases, leaving 5 bases of the junction unmatched. Germline-derived CDR1 and CDR2 are KGHSH and LQKENI. The CDR3 has 16 residues. V gene TRBV18 combines with J gene TRBJ2-1; 10 bases map to TRBD2. Sequenced: blood. The origin of this receptor is a male donor with acne. The DNA for the CDR3 is TGTGCCAGCTCACCATCTCTAGCGGGAGTGTACAATGAGCAGTTCTTC. Protein sequence: CASSPSLAGVYNEQFF.